Described below is a single T cell receptor beta chain sequence and its context. The antigen remains unidentified. The data stem from a study of shared clonotypes between healthy human individuals. Repertoires were generated with immunoSEQ multiplex PCR, while TCRdb's copy carries only in-frame clones and drops some. This sample yields some 2,100,000 clones, of which approximately 95% are seen a single time; roughly 0.13% belongs to the top ten. Overall study results and limits: Estimated richness values were generally larger in naive subsets than in memory subsets. Generation of non-shared clonotypes was less probable than generation of clonotypes shared by all four donors.

The germline gives CDR1 MNHNY, CDR2 SVGAGI (reference sequence). The CDR3 is 12 amino acids. With 5 bases removed from V and 10 bases from J, the gap between germline ends came to 11 bases. The chain employs TRBV6-6 and TRBJ1-4, with unresolved D. The clonotype comes from a man aged 18 to 30 in good health. Specimen: naive CD4+ T cells sorted from blood. Specified subset: CD45RA+ positively selected. The CDR3 DNA is TGTGCCAGCAGTAGCGGGGTACGAAAACTGTTTTTT. It is translated as CASSSGVRKLFF.